Here is one T cell receptor (beta chain) with its context. What it binds is not known. The data derive from a study of long-term antiretroviral therapy in people with HIV. Study outcomes and limitations: In samples taken after ART, diversity increased but remained below transplant donor control levels. HIV repertoires had narrower CDR3 length ranges than controls. The study collected no data on ART adherence, viral resistance or therapy changes.

Survey-level resolution applied to immunoSEQ assay v3.0. Assay: immunoSEQ multiplex PCR; the TCRdb copy retains only in-frame clones and omits some. The sample shows about 36,000 clones, more than 80% of them seen only once. The sample here was unsorted PBMCs, taken 3.4 years after starting antiretroviral therapy. The sequence was obtained from a man younger than 40 with HIV.

The CDR3 sequence is CASSRTSGEGYEQFF. The CDR3 DNA reads as TGTGCCAGTAGTAGGACTAGCGGGGAGGGCTATGAGCAGTTCTTC. The chain uses TRBV19 and TRBJ2-1, with TRBD2 matching over 12 bases. There are 15 residues in the CDR3. The germline V gene encodes CDR1 LNHDA and CDR2 SQIVND (reference sequence). The V gene end was trimmed by 4 bases and the J gene end by 8 bases; junction bases not matched to a gene: 6.